This passage covers 28 T cell receptor beta chains from one sample sequenced in a study of CD8 T cell repertoires and HIV-1 epitope variants. Sequenced by immunoSEQ multiplex PCR; TCRdb stores in-frame clones only, minus some. The sample contains under 6,000 clones, around two thirds of which appear only once. These TCRs' antigens remain unknown. Sample: cultured CD8+ T cells derived from PBMCs. The receptors shown here come from a male donor with HIV.

This chain joins TRBV25-1 and TRBJ1-1, with D uncertain. CDR1 is MGHDK and CDR2 is SYGVNS in the germline V gene. This CDR3 comprises 14 residues. V lost 0 bases, J lost 10 bases, and 15 bases lay in between. CDR3 DNA sequence: TGTGCCAGCAGTGAATACCCAGTGTATTATGGAGCTTTCTTT. Protein: CASSEYPVYYGAFF.

The table lists this clone with a count of one. This chain connects TRBV6-6 to TRBJ2-7; D perhaps matches TRBD1 (6 bases). The germline V gene has CDR1 MNHNY and CDR2 SVGAGI (reference sequence). The CDR3 consists of 16 residues. Trimming took 2 bases from V and 1 from J, leaving 15 bases between them. The CDR3 sequence is CASSYAPPGTSYEQYF. DNA of the CDR3: TGTGCCAGCAGTTACGCCCCGCCCGGGACATCCTACGAGCAGTACTTC.

The gene calls are TRBV10-1 and TRBJ2-7, with 7 bases matching TRBD1. The length of the CDR3 is 12 residues. The J segment lost 5 bases and the V segment lost 4 bases, leaving 2 bases of the junction unmatched. Germline CDR1 and CDR2: WNHNN and SYGVQD (reference sequence). CDR3 amino acids: CASSGQGNEQYF. As DNA, the CDR3 is TGCGCCAGCAGTGGACAGGGCAACGAGCAGTACTTC.

V is TRBV5-6 and J is TRBJ1-6; the D is unclear. The CDR3 has 16 residues. V lost 0 bases, J lost 9 bases, and 16 bases lay in between. Looked up from germline, CDR1 is SGHDT and CDR2 is YYEEEE. CDR3 sequence: CASSLEAGRRGSPLHF. In DNA form, the CDR3 reads TGTGCCAGCAGCTTGGAGGCGGGAAGGCGGGGTTCACCCCTCCACTTT.

The rearrangement joins TRBV2 to TRBJ2-7, with D possibly being TRBD2 (6 bases). Germline lookup yields CDR1 SNHLY and CDR2 FYNNEI. The CDR3 totals 14 residues. V dropped 3 bases and J dropped 0 bases, with 9 bases sitting between them. DNA of the CDR3: TGTGCCAGCAGTGAGCGGGGATACTCCTACGAGCAGTACTTC. Translating gives CASSERGYSYEQYF.

This chain joins TRBV28 and TRBJ2-1, with TRBD1 matching over 9 bases. V shed 5 bases and J 8 bases; nucleotides not matched to a gene: 10. This CDR3 spans 15 amino acids. Germline V CDR1 and CDR2: MDHEN, SYDVKM. The CDR3 bases are TGTGCCAGCAGTGCCACAGGGGGCGACTCATATGAGCAGTTCTTC. Residues: CASSATGGDSYEQFF.

This chain links TRBV19 with TRBJ2-1; D remains unclear. This CDR3 comprises 15 residues. CDR1 and CDR2 from the germline V gene are LNHDA and SQIVND (reference sequence). Trimming shortened V by 0 bases and J by 0 bases, and 6 bases separated the two germline ends. For the CDR3, the DNA is TGTGCCAGTAGTATAGACTACAGCTCCTACAATGAGCAGTTCTTC. Its translation is CASSIDYSSYNEQFF.

This clone was counted a few times. The chain joins TRBV27 to TRBJ1-2, with TRBD1 as a possible D gene (6 bases). V was pared by 6 bases and J by 10 bases, with 18 bases between. This CDR3 region has 13 residues. CDR1 is MNHEY and CDR2 is SMNVEV in the germline V gene (reference sequence). CDR3 DNA sequence: TGTGCCAGCAGCATACAGGGTCTGAATAACTACACCTTC. Protein product: CASSIQGLNNYTF.

In this sample, this clone turned up a few times. The chain combines TRBV19 with TRBJ2-7; 9 nucleotides line up with TRBD1. The trim removed 6 bases at V and 6 bases at J, leaving 9 bases unmatched. CDR3 length: 14 amino acids. Germline lookup yields CDR1 LNHDA and CDR2 SQIVND (reference sequence). For the CDR3, the DNA is TGTGCCAGTAGCCCGGGACAGGGTGCACGCGAGCAGTACTTC. This gives the protein CASSPGQGAREQYF.

The table lists this clone with a few counts. This chain joins TRBV19 and TRBJ1-2; D gene ambiguous. The CDR3 loop spans 14 amino acids. Germline V gives CDR1 LNHDA, CDR2 SQIVND (reference sequence). The V end lost 4 bases, the J end lost 5 bases, and 14 bases lay between the germline ends. CDR3 sequence (DNA): TGTGCCAGTAGTACCTTTGACGGACCATATGGCTACACCTTC. This sequence encodes CASSTFDGPYGYTF.

The rearrangement uses TRBV18 and TRBJ1-5; 8 bases fit TRBD1. After removal of 6 bases from V and 2 bases from J, the junction contained 9 bases not matched to a gene. Germline values: CDR1 KGHSH, CDR2 LQKENI. This CDR3 is 16 amino acids long. The chain's CDR3 is CASSQQGGRGNQPQHF. For the CDR3, the DNA is TGTGCCAGCTCCCAACAGGGGGGCAGAGGCAATCAGCCCCAGCATTTT.

A remark on this clone: At one of its ends the junction is not consistent with the germline gene, which may arise from a read error. The genes are TRBV7-7 and TRBJ2-7; the D gene could be TRBD1 or TRBD2 (5 bases each). Germline assignment: CDR1 SSHAT and CDR2 FNYEAQ (reference sequence). CDR3 length: 14 residues. The CDR3 sequence is CASSLALGPYEQYF. Written as DNA, the CDR3 is TGTGCTAGCAGCTTAGCGCTGGGGCCCTACGAGCAGTACTTC. Complete variable domain (other parts from reference TRBV7-7 and TRBJ2-7): GAGVSQSPRYKVTKRGQDVTLRCDPISSHATLYWYQQALGQGPEFLTYFNYEAQPDKSGLPSDRFSAERPEGSISTLTIQRTEQRDSAMYRCASSLALGPYEQYFGPGTRLTVT.

The chain links TRBV27 to TRBJ2-2; 13 nucleotides align to TRBD2. The CDR3 sequence is 21 residues long. Per germline, CDR1 MNHEY and CDR2 SMNVEV (reference sequence). V shed 6 bases, J shed 5 bases, and the junction held 21 bases outside the gene matches. CDR3 coding DNA: TGTGCCAGCAGATCCACCACCACTAGCGGGGGGGCCTCTGGACTAACCGGGGAGCTGTTTTTT. This encodes CASRSTTTSGGASGLTGELFF.

This clone has only a few counts. V gene TRBV19 combines with J gene TRBJ2-1; 8 bases are shared with TRBD2. CDR1 LNHDA and CDR2 SQIVND come from the germline V gene (reference sequence). V trimming: 5 bases; J trimming: 10 bases; junction bases outside the gene matches: 4. The CDR3 has 12 amino acids. This CDR3 is CASSFVAGEQFF. The CDR3 DNA sequence: TGTGCCAGTAGTTTCGTAGCGGGAGAGCAGTTCTTC.

CDR3 nucleotides: TGTGCCAGCAGACAGGGGGCTTCCTCCTACGAGCAGTACTTC. Its translation: CASRQGASSYEQYF. The chain recombines TRBV6-9 with TRBJ2-7, with 9 bases that match TRBD1. Germline values: CDR1 MNHGY, CDR2 SVAAGI. V gave up 6 bases and J gave up 0 bases; unmatched junction bases: 3. The CDR3 is 14 residues long.

The rearrangement joins TRBV11-3 to TRBJ1-4; the D is unclear. Germline V gives CDR1 SGHNT, CDR2 YENEEA. There are 15 residues in the CDR3. Trimming removed 1 base from V and 8 bases from J, with 14 bases in between. This CDR3 is CASSLGNREREKLFF. DNA of the CDR3: TGTGCCAGCAGCTTAGGTAACAGAGAGCGGGAAAAACTGTTTTTT.

The J gene is TRBJ1-3, the V gene TRBV6-6; TRBD1 might be the D (5 bases). Germline lookup yields CDR1 MNHNY and CDR2 SVGAGI (reference sequence). The CDR3 is 15 residues long. Trimming took off 8 bases at V and 0 bases at J, with 14 bases between the two ends. The CDR3 nucleotides are TGTGCCAGCCCCGGGCCGGGGGGCTCTGGAAACACCATATATTTT. This codes for CASPGPGGSGNTIYF.

This chain links TRBV18 with TRBJ2-1; perhaps TRBD2 as D (5 bases). The CDR3 covers 13 residues. The ends were cut back, 4 bases at V and 6 bases at J, with 10 bases in the middle. Germline CDR1 is KGHSH and CDR2 is LQKENI. This CDR3 reads CASSLGESNEQFF. CDR3 DNA sequence: TGTGCCAGCTCACTTGGGGAGTCCAATGAGCAGTTCTTC.

The chain links TRBV6-5 to TRBJ2-6, with D hard to call. Germline-derived CDR1 and CDR2 are MNHEY and SVGAGI. The V end was cut by 0 bases, the J end by 0 bases, with 3 bases between. The CDR3 sequence is 15 residues long. The CDR3 loop reads CASSYSFSGANVLTF. In DNA, the CDR3 is TGTGCCAGCAGTTACTCCTTCTCTGGGGCCAACGTCCTGACTTTC.

CDR3 amino acids: CASSFTRGRTDTQYF. Written as DNA, the CDR3 is TGTGCCAGCAGTTTTACCAGGGGAAGGACAGATACGCAGTATTTT. The chain has TRBV27 and TRBJ2-3; D might be TRBD1 (6 bases). This CDR3 is 15 amino acids long. Trimming removed 3 bases from V and 3 bases from J, with 13 bases in between. The V gene's germline CDR1 is MNHEY and CDR2 SMNVEV (reference sequence).

This rearrangement joins TRBV5-6 to TRBJ1-1; D gene ambiguous. The V gene lost 4 bases and the J gene lost 3 bases, with 10 bases spanning the gap. The CDR3 has 13 residues. Germline values: CDR1 SGHDT, CDR2 YYEEEE. CDR3: CASSPVWDTEAFF. The CDR3 nucleotides read TGTGCCAGCAGCCCAGTCTGGGACACTGAAGCTTTCTTT.

The rearrangement uses TRBV6-5 and TRBJ2-1; TRBD2 matches at 10 bases. The germline V gene has CDR1 MNHEY and CDR2 SVGAGI. This CDR3 region has 15 residues. The ends lost 5 bases at V and 0 bases at J; junction bases unmatched: 1. This chain's CDR3 is CASSASGSSYNEQFF. CDR3 sequence (DNA): TGTGCCAGCAGTGCTAGCGGGAGCTCCTACAATGAGCAGTTCTTC.

The chain is built from TRBV21-1 and TRBJ2-7; TRBD2 reflects the table's D call only, with no check against the DNA. TRBV21-1 is a listed pseudogene. CDR3 length: 14 residues. CDR3 DNA sequence: TGTGCCAGCATCGATACCGGGAAGAACTACGAGCAGTACTTC. This encodes CASIDTGKNYEQYF.

The sample holds a few counts of this clone. The chain is built from TRBV7-6 and TRBJ2-7; 7 bases line up with TRBD1. Trimming at V came to 3 bases and at J to 7 bases, leaving 9 bases not matched to a gene. Germline V lookup: CDR1 SGHVS, CDR2 FNYEAQ. The CDR3 runs to 14 residues. CDR3 residues: CASSLGQYLREQYF. In nucleotides, the CDR3 is TGTGCCAGCAGCTTGGGACAGTACCTTCGTGAGCAGTACTTC.

This clone was counted only a few times. This chain joins TRBV6-5 and TRBJ2-7; D unresolved. Germline V gives CDR1 MNHEY, CDR2 SVGAGI. V gave up 8 bases and J gave up 2 bases, with 10 bases separating them. CDR3 length: 12 amino acids. CDR3 region: CASRDIAYEQYF. The CDR3 bases are TGTGCCAGCCGCGACATAGCCTACGAGCAGTACTTC.

This clone was seen a single time. The chain employs TRBV27 and TRBJ2-5, with D maybe TRBD2 (5 bases). Trimming took 6 bases from V and 2 from J, leaving 16 bases between them. The CDR3 consists of 15 residues. The germline V gene has CDR1 MNHEY and CDR2 SMNVEV (reference sequence). Written as DNA, the CDR3 is TGTGCCAGCAGCTCCGCCGGGATAGATCAAGAGACCCAGTACTTC. Translation: CASSSAGIDQETQYF.

This chain connects TRBV27 to TRBJ2-3; 7 bases line up with TRBD2. V was pared by 6 bases and J by 3 bases, with 9 bases of the junction left unmatched. CDR1 and CDR2 from the germline V gene are MNHEY and SMNVEV (reference sequence). This CDR3 contains 15 residues. CDR3: CASSSGGGGTDTQYF. The CDR3 nucleotides are TGTGCCAGCAGCTCTGGGGGGGGAGGGACAGATACGCAGTATTTT.

The chain joins TRBV7-9 to TRBJ2-1, with D possibly matching TRBD2 (6 bases). There are 12 residues in the CDR3. The germline CDR1 and CDR2 sequences are SEHNR and FQNEAQ (reference sequence). The DNA for the CDR3 is TGTGTTGCGCGGGGAATCTACAATGAGCAGTTCTTC. It specifies CVARGIYNEQFF.